This T cell receptor beta chain was documented in a study of T cells after yellow fever vaccination. Study at large: Where fractions had low cell numbers, libraries were prepared from them with the SMART-Seq v4 Ultra Low Input RNA kit. Study-level results: CD4 and CD8 compartments shared a small share of clonotypes, likely from convergent recombination.

In this sample, this clonotype turned up many times. Its antigen is still unknown. The authors made TCR cDNA by 5'RACE template switching, adding a universal primer site and UMIs. In TCRdb, the 5' RACE reads were re-called with MiXCR into one record per CDR3 protein. This table has 100,000 to 150,000 distinct CDR3 sequences, 7.4% appearing once. V shed 7 bases and J shed 3 bases, with 12 bases lying between them. Germline CDR1 is MNHEY and CDR2 is SVGEGT. The CDR3 totals 13 residues. This clonotype was sampled from a man younger than 30 who received the YFV17D yellow fever vaccine. J is TRBJ2-5 and V is TRBV6-2 or TRBV6-3; tentatively, D is TRBD2 (6 bases). The sequencing here drew on CD4+ T cells sorted from PBMCs, taken 9 to 11 days after the first yellow fever vaccination. CDR3 bases: TGTGCCAGCACGCGGGGTCTGAAAGAGACCCAGTACTTC. Residues: CASTRGLKETQYF.